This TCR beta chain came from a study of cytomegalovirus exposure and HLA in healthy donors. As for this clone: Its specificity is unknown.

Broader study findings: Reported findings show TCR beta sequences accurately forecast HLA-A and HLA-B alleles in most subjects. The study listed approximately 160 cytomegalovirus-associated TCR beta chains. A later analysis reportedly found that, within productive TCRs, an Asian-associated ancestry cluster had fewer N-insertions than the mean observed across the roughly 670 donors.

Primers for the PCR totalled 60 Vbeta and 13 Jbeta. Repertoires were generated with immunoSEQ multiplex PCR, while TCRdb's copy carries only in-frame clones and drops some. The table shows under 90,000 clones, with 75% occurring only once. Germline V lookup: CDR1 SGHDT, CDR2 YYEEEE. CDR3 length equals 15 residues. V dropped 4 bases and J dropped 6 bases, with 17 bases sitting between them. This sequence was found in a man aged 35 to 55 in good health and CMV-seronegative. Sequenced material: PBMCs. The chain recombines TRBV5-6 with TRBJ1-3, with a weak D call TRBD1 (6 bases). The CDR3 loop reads CASSPGQPGTNTIYF. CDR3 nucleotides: TGTGCCAGCAGCCCTGGACAGCCAGGGACAAACACCATATATTTT.